These 30 T cell receptor beta chains share one sample of origin, sequenced in a study of circulating CD8 cells and anti-PD-1 response in melanoma. Using roughly 16 ng of total RNA, TCR libraries were made with the QIAseq Immune Repertoire TCR panel. TCRdb fed the reads into MiXCR, producing one record per CDR3 protein. The data show under 450 distinct CDR3 sequences, approximately 5.6% seen once. Live CD3+CD8+TCRalphabeta+ cells were sorted into four subsets by PD-1 and/or TIGIT. The sequencing used CD8+ T cells from PBMCs, collected at baseline or after one month of anti-PD-1 therapy (not recorded which). Receptor source: a human donor with melanoma.

By share of the sample, this clonotype is large. V is TRBV4-2 and J is TRBJ2-7; D gene ambiguous. CDR1 and CDR2 (germline): LGHNA, YNFKEQ. The germline V and J ends were trimmed by 5 bases and 6 bases, with 17 bases remaining between them. The CDR3 loop spans 14 amino acids. The CDR3 region has the DNA TGTGCCAGCAGCGAAGGAGAAACGGCGGTCGAGCAGTACTTC. As protein: CASSEGETAVEQYF.

Judged by abundance, this clonotype is large (0.1 to 1%). This rearrangement joins TRBV15 to TRBJ2-7; D could derive from TRBD1 or TRBD2 (5 bases each). Germline CDR1 and CDR2: LNHNV and YYDKDF (reference sequence). CDR3 length equals 15 residues. V was cut by 3 bases and J by 4 bases, with 16 bases left in between. CDR3 protein: CATSSGPDSGYEQYF. The CDR3 DNA is TGTGCCACCAGCAGCGGCCCGGACTCAGGGTACGAGCAGTACTTC. Full variable domain (outside the CDR3, taken from reference TRBV15 and TRBJ2-7): DAMVIQNPRYQVTQFGKPVTLSCSQTLNHNVMYWYQQKSSQAPKLLFHYYDKDFNNEADTPDNFQSRRPNTSFCFLDIRSPGLGDTAMYLCATSSGPDSGYEQYFGPGTRLTVT.

By share of the sample, this clonotype is medium-sized. This chain connects TRBV20-1 to TRBJ2-7; tentative D call: TRBD2 (6 bases). Germline CDR1 is DFQATT and CDR2 is SNEGSKA (reference sequence). The V end was cut by 5 bases, the J end by 4 bases, with 9 bases between. The CDR3 is made up of 11 amino acids. In DNA, the CDR3 is TGCAGTGCTGGCGGGGTGTACGAGCAGTACTTC. Translated: CSAGGVYEQYF.

Within the sample, this clonotype is large. V and J are TRBV27 and TRBJ2-3; D is perhaps TRBD1 or TRBD2 (5 bases each). V lost 5 bases and J 4 bases, leaving 16 bases between the germline ends. This CDR3 is 15 amino acids long. The germline V gene encodes CDR1 MNHEY and CDR2 SMNVEV (reference sequence). CDR3 bases: TGTGCCAGCAGTCCCCAAGCTGGGACCGCAGATACGCAGTATTTT. It yields the protein CASSPQAGTADTQYF.

V usage is TRBV19 and J usage is TRBJ2-2, with a weak D call TRBD2 (6 bases). Trimming took off 10 bases at V and 5 bases at J, with 20 bases between the two ends. Germline V CDR1 and CDR2: LNHDA, SQIVND (reference sequence). The CDR3 has 15 residues. CDR3 bases: TGTGCCACTCAACGGAGGGGCTTCGGGACCGGGGAGCTGTTTTTT. The encoded protein is CATQRRGFGTGELFF.

In this sample, this clonotype is large (0.1 to 1%). The rearrangement joins TRBV27 to TRBJ2-7; TRBD2 matches 7 bases. The CDR3 has 14 residues. Per germline, CDR1 MNHEY and CDR2 SMNVEV (reference sequence). With 6 bases clipped from V and 6 bases from J, the junction kept 11 bases outside the gene matches. In DNA, the CDR3 is TGTGCCAGCAGCCTGGGGGGGAGGGCCTTCGAGCAGTACTTC. The encoded protein is CASSLGGRAFEQYF.

In this sample, this clonotype is large. The chain uses TRBV7-3 and TRBJ2-3, with 8 bases that match TRBD2. The CDR3 contains 15 residues. CDR1 and CDR2 from the germline V gene are SGHTA and FQGTGA. The V gene end was trimmed by 5 bases and the J gene end by 2 bases; junction bases not matched to a gene: 6. CDR3 sequence (DNA): TGTGCCAGCAGCCGACTAGCGTCTAACACAGATACGCAGTATTTT. Its protein is CASSRLASNTDTQYF.

In regard to this clonotype: Sequence at one end of the junction differs from germline and may be a read error. This CDR3 reads CASSTDGADTGELSF. The CDR3 DNA follows: TGTGCCAGTAGTACGGACGGGGCCGACACCGGGGAGCTGTCTTTT. This chain links TRBV19 with TRBJ2-2; D is perhaps TRBD1 or TRBD2 (5 bases each). Per germline, CDR1 LNHDA and CDR2 SQIVND (reference sequence). This CDR3 comprises 15 residues.

This clonotype rates as medium-sized (0.01 to 0.1%). This sequence joins TRBV28 and TRBJ2-2, with D possibly being TRBD2 (6 bases). V dropped 2 bases and J dropped 3 bases, with 13 bases sitting between them. This CDR3 has 16 residues. The germline V gene encodes CDR1 MDHEN and CDR2 SYDVKM. DNA of the CDR3: TGTGCCAGCAGTTTACGCCCGGGACTCCACACCGGGGAGCTGTTTTTT. Residues: CASSLRPGLHTGELFF.

By its share, this clonotype is large. The genes are TRBV2 and TRBJ2-2; 15 nucleotides agree with TRBD2. CDR3 length equals 21 residues. The trim removed 6 bases at V and 8 bases at J, leaving 22 bases unmatched. CDR1 SNHLY and CDR2 FYNNEI come from the germline V gene. Written as DNA, the CDR3 is TGTGCCAGCAGCGCTAGAGGGGGACTAGCGGGAGGCCCCGTGAGAGAGGGGGAGCTGTTTTTT. Protein product: CASSARGGLAGGPVREGELFF.

By sample share, this clonotype is large. In DNA form, the CDR3 reads TGTGCCAGCAGCCGGCTAGCGAAGGGCACAGATACGCAGTATTTT. Translated: CASSRLAKGTDTQYF. The chain combines TRBV7-3 with TRBJ2-3; perhaps TRBD2 as D (6 bases). This CDR3 comprises 15 residues. The V end lost 5 bases, the J end lost 1 base, and 13 bases lay between the germline ends. Germline V CDR1 and CDR2: SGHTA, FQGTGA.

This clonotype is labeled as large (0.1 to 1%). This chain joins TRBV27 and TRBJ2-5; D perhaps matches TRBD1 (5 bases). CDR1 is MNHEY and CDR2 is SMNVEV in the germline V gene (reference sequence). The V gene lost 7 bases and the J gene lost 1 base, with 19 bases spanning the gap. This CDR3 has 16 residues. CDR3 nucleotides: TGTGCCAGCAAGGGGCTGACGCAAAGGGGCCAAGAGACCCAGTACTTC. Residues: CASKGLTQRGQETQYF.

By proportion, this clonotype is large (0.1 to 1%). The chain carries TRBV7-3 and TRBJ2-1; 11 bases are shared with TRBD2. Germline V CDR1 and CDR2: SGHTA, FQGTGA. Germline trimming cut 5 bases from V and 6 bases from J; bases unmatched to any gene: 6. The CDR3 has 15 residues. CDR3: CASSLLAGGGNEQFF. CDR3 DNA: TGTGCCAGCAGCCTCTTAGCGGGAGGGGGCAATGAGCAGTTCTTC.

This clonotype is medium-sized within its sample. This CDR3 is CASSFSLGLAGVGSSYEQYF. Here the CDR3 DNA reads TGTGCCAGCAGTTTCTCCTTGGGACTAGCGGGAGTTGGCAGCTCCTACGAGCAGTACTTC. The chain carries TRBV28 and TRBJ2-7; 14 bases fit TRBD2. Per the germline V gene, CDR1 is MDHEN and CDR2 is SYDVKM. Trimming cost V 3 bases and J 0 bases; bases outside gene matches: 13. CDR3 length: 20 residues. Drawing the rest from reference TRBV28 and TRBJ2-7, the complete variable domain is DVKVTQSSRYLVKRTGEKVFLECVQDMDHENMFWYRQDPGLGLRLIYFSYDVKMKEKGDIPEGYSVSREKKERFSLILESASTNQTSMYLCASSFSLGLAGVGSSYEQYFGPGTRLTVT.

This clonotype was counted a few times. A clone one base away is much larger, so this may be a read error. No conserved phenylalanine or tryptophan is present at the end of the CDR3, so a read error is the likely explanation. This chain connects TRBV4-1 to TRBJ2-7; no clear D gene. Germline V gives CDR1 MGHRA, CDR2 YSYEKL. The CDR3 runs 14 residues. V dropped 1 base and J dropped 5 bases, with 12 bases sitting between them. CDR3 DNA sequence: TGCGCCAGCAGCCAAGGATCTGCGGTAAACGAGCAGTACCTC. Encoded protein: CASSQGSAVNEQYL.

This clonotype was picked up a small number of times. The rearrangement links TRBV28 to TRBJ1-2, with D tentatively TRBD1 (6 bases). The CDR3 is 15 amino acids. Germline V gene sequence: CDR1 MDHEN, CDR2 SYDVKM. Between the trimmed V and J ends, which lost 3 bases and 4 bases, there was a span of 15 bases. The CDR3, as DNA: TGTGCCAGCAGTTTGCGGGGGGCAGAGAGCTATGGCTACACCTTC. Translated: CASSLRGAESYGYTF.

By share, this clonotype ranks as large. V is TRBV3-1 and J is TRBJ2-7, with 8 bases fitting TRBD1. CDR1 and CDR2 from the germline V gene are LGHDT and YNNKEL (reference sequence). The CDR3 contains 16 residues. The V segment lost 0 bases and the J segment 5 bases; nucleotides outside the gene matches: 9. For the CDR3, the DNA is TGTGCCAGCAGCCAAGACTTCGACAGGGGTTGGGACGAGCAGTACTTC. The encoded protein is CASSQDFDRGWDEQYF.

By share of the sample, this clonotype is hyperexpanded. The V and J genes are TRBV27 and TRBJ2-5, with 12 bases that match TRBD2. The trim removed 5 bases at V and 4 bases at J, leaving 8 bases unmatched. Germline values: CDR1 MNHEY, CDR2 SMNVEV (reference sequence). This CDR3 is built from 16 residues. The CDR3 here is CASSEGLAGLLETQYF. The CDR3 bases are TGTGCCAGCAGTGAGGGACTAGCGGGTCTGTTAGAGACCCAGTACTTC.

As regards this clonotype: A much larger clone differs from this one at a single base, so this may be a read error. The chain is built from TRBV27 and TRBJ2-3, with 9 bases identical to TRBD2. There are 15 residues in the CDR3. The germline gives CDR1 MNHEY, CDR2 SMNVEV (reference sequence). The CDR3 reads CASQLLAGSTDTQCF. CDR3 nucleotides: TGTGCCAGCCAACTTCTAGCGGGGAGCACAGATACGCAGTGTTTT.

By proportion, this clonotype is hyperexpanded. J is TRBJ1-1 and V is TRBV2; D not resolved. The V gene lost 4 bases and the J gene lost 0 bases, with 18 bases spanning the gap. The CDR3 consists of 17 residues. Germline V gene data show CDR1 as SNHLY and CDR2 as FYNNEI. CDR3 coding DNA: TGTGCCAGCAGTGGCCTCCGGACCCGGACCATGAACACTGAAGCTTTCTTT. As protein: CASSGLRTRTMNTEAFF.

This clonotype qualifies as large (0.1 to 1%). DNA for the CDR3: TGTGCCAGCAGCTCTCGACTAGCGGGACCCCAAGAGACCCAGTACTTC. Translation: CASSSRLAGPQETQYF. The rearrangement joins TRBV7-3 to TRBJ2-5, with 11 bases identical to TRBD2. V was clipped by 4 bases and J by 1 base; unmatched bases: 5. The length of the CDR3 is 16 residues. Germline-derived CDR1 and CDR2 are SGHTA and FQGTGA.

This clonotype counts as medium-sized (0.01 to 0.1%). The gene calls are TRBV24-1 and TRBJ2-3; D is undetermined. Germline V gene data show CDR1 as KGHDR and CDR2 as SFDVKD. The CDR3 spans 14 residues. V shed 3 bases and J shed 6 bases, with 12 bases lying between them. The CDR3 here is CATSDVVEEDTQYF. CDR3 in DNA: TGTGCCACCAGTGATGTTGTGGAAGAGGATACGCAGTATTTT.

The chain is built from TRBV4-3 and TRBJ2-3; D ambiguous. V lost 0 bases and J 2 bases, leaving 6 bases between the germline ends. The CDR3 is 14 residues long. Looked up from germline, CDR1 is LGHNA and CDR2 is YSLEER. CDR3 in amino acids: CASSQDLNTDTQYF. CDR3 DNA: TGCGCCAGCAGCCAAGATCTGAACACAGATACGCAGTATTTT.

Relative to its sample, this clonotype is medium-sized. This chain connects TRBV7-8 to TRBJ2-1; no definite D call. With 2 bases removed from V and 2 bases from J, the gap between germline ends came to 7 bases. This CDR3 spans 14 amino acids. CDR1 and CDR2 (germline): SGHVS, FQNEAQ. CDR3 sequence reads: CASSLPQTYNEQFF. Here the CDR3 DNA reads TGTGCCAGCAGCTTACCCCAGACCTACAATGAGCAGTTCTTC.

The chain is built from TRBV24-1 and TRBJ2-6, with a weak D call TRBD2 (6 bases). CDR1 is KGHDR, CDR2 SFDVKD, per germline. Trimming left V 4 bases short and J 0 bases short, with 9 bases between. This CDR3 spans 16 amino acids. The CDR3 is CATSEGLGSGANVLTF. The CDR3 DNA is TGTGCCACCAGTGAGGGACTGGGCTCTGGGGCCAACGTCCTGACTTTC.

The CDR3 nucleotides read TGTGCCAGCGGGTCGTACGAGCAGTACTTC. Protein: CASGSYEQYF. The rearrangement links TRBV28 to TRBJ2-7; D remains ambiguous. Trimming pared 8 bases from V and 4 bases from J, leaving 6 bases between. The CDR3 loop spans 10 amino acids. Germline V gene lookup returns CDR1 MDHEN and CDR2 SYDVKM.

By its share, this clonotype is medium-sized (0.01 to 0.1%). The chain has TRBV12-3 or TRBV12-4 and TRBJ2-1, with D possibly being TRBD2 (6 bases). CDR3 length: 14 residues. V was trimmed by 3 bases and J by 12 bases, leaving 18 bases between them. DNA of the CDR3: TGTGCCAGCAGTTTTTTCGGGGCTAGCGATGGGCAGTTCTTC. It codes for CASSFFGASDGQFF.

In its sample, this clonotype is large. V usage is TRBV20-1 and J usage is TRBJ2-7; 10 bases match TRBD1. Trimming cost V 1 base and J 9 bases; bases outside gene matches: 6. Germline CDR1 is DFQATT and CDR2 is SNEGSKA (reference sequence). The CDR3 sequence is 13 residues long. CDR3 nucleotides: TGCAGTGCTAGAGGGGACAGGGGAGCTAGGCAGTACTTC. Its protein product is CSARGDRGARQYF.

Within the sample, this clonotype is large. The chain combines TRBV27 with TRBJ2-6; D ambiguous. Between the trimmed V and J ends, which lost 6 bases and 1 base, there was a span of 4 bases. From germline, CDR1 is MNHEY and CDR2 SMNVEV (reference sequence). The CDR3 extends over 13 amino acids. As DNA, the CDR3 is TGTGCCAGCAGAGGGTCTGGGGCCAACGTCCTGACTTTC. This gives the protein CASRGSGANVLTF.

This clonotype was observed a few times. The chain joins TRBV28 to TRBJ1-2; D might be TRBD1 (6 bases). The CDR3 consists of 19 residues. Germline V gene data show CDR1 as MDHEN and CDR2 as SYDVKM. V dropped 3 bases and J dropped 2 bases, with 25 bases sitting between them. CDR3 in DNA: TGTGCCAGCAGTTTCCCCCCAAGGACAGCCCCATTCTTAAACTATGGCTACACCTTC. It translates to CASSFPPRTAPFLNYGYTF.